A single T cell receptor beta chain is shown here with its context. The entry originates in a study of T cells in tuberculosis. Study information: Within 7 days of starting treatment, or before, PBMC were stored.

Time point specified: new active TB diagnosis, blood taken before or within 7 days of starting treatment. Active tuberculosis patients were new diagnoses, HIV-seronegative, South African, and aged 18 years or older. The method was immunoSEQ multiplex PCR; TCRdb's version includes in-frame clones alone and lacks a portion of them. The sample carries over 25,000 clones, about 91% recorded once. The CDR3 has 14 residues. In germline, CDR1 is LNHDA, CDR2 SQIVND (reference sequence). V shed 3 bases and J shed 1 base, with 10 bases lying between them. This chain links TRBV19 with TRBJ2-7, with D possibly matching TRBD1 (6 bases). The sample here was PBMCs, taken at tuberculosis diagnosis. This TCR derives from an adult with tuberculosis. Some clones in this sample may be carry-over from other donors' samples. The chain's CDR3 is CASSINRESYEQYF. The DNA of the CDR3 is TGTGCCAGTAGTATTAACAGGGAGTCCTACGAGCAGTACTTC.